The clone carrying this T cell receptor (beta chain) is categorized as medium-sized (0.01 to 0.1%). Its antigen remains unidentified. Unique molecular identifiers featured in how the TCRbeta library was prepared. TCRdb recomputed calls from the PCR reads with MiXCR, one row per CDR3 protein. The table lists nearly 9,500 distinct CDR3 sequences, about 15% of them singletons. The data originate from a study of T-cell reconstitution after alpha-beta-depleted transplantation in children. Findings of the study overall: There were reportedly several hundred expanded graft clones from which alpha-beta T cells came about two months after transplant. Counts and diversity of T cells one year after transplant came mostly from newly produced T cells. Day-60 TCRbeta diversity that was high in some patients was derived from surviving recipient T cells and thymic progenitors.

This CDR3 is built from 14 residues. V lost 0 bases, J lost 5 bases, and 4 bases stayed unmatched. Germline values: CDR1 SGDLS, CDR2 YYNGEE. The chain uses TRBV9 and TRBJ2-5, with 7 bases lining up with TRBD2. The sample was PBMCs, mostly from graft donor cells, taken 60 days after TCRalphabeta/CD19-depleted stem cell transplant. The clonotype originates from a male patient under 18 who had a stem cell transplant for acute lymphoblastic leukemia, so the T cells may come from the graft donor. The CDR3 spells CASSVGGRAETQYF. The DNA for the CDR3 is TGTGCCAGCAGCGTAGGGGGGAGGGCGGAGACCCAGTACTTC. Drawing the rest from reference TRBV9 and TRBJ2-5, the complete variable domain is DSGVTQTPKHLITATGQRVTLRCSPRSGDLSVYWYQQSLDQGLQFLIQYYNGEERAKGNILERFSAQQFPDLHSELNLSSLELGDSALYFCASSVGGRAETQYFGPGTRLLVL.